The sequence of this T cell receptor (beta chain) was determined in a study of blood T cell repertoires in COVID-19. The V gene lost 2 bases and the J gene lost 5 bases, with 12 bases spanning the gap. The CDR3 consists of 14 residues. Germline V gives CDR1 SNHLY, CDR2 FYNNEI. The sample holds many counts of this clone. TCRdb's table, derived via immunoSEQ multiplex PCR, lists solely in-frame clones and lacks some. The repertoire holds 50,000 to 75,000 clones, with about four fifths as singletons. The genes are TRBV2 and TRBJ2-5; D gene uncertain. This receptor was obtained from an elderly woman with active or convalescent COVID-19. Source material: peripheral blood. CDR3 protein: CASSETMVRETQYF. In DNA, the CDR3 is TGTGCCAGCAGTGAAACCATGGTGAGGGAGACCCAGTACTTC.